This TCR beta chain was observed in a study of spatial heterogeneity in lung cancer (dated by TCRdb to between 2018 and 2020). About the full investigation: Samples were obtained from about 69 patients with early-stage, untreated non-small cell lung cancer from the lung TRACERx cohort. TCR repertoire features were related to nonsynonymous mutation counts determined by whole-exome sequencing of tumor tissue. Beta-chain transcripts were consistently detected in greater numbers than alpha-chain transcripts, which likely reflects a higher abundance of beta-chain transcripts. Both alpha and beta chains were TCR-sequenced in 210 or so tumor regions, under 85 matched nontumor lung samples and approximately 50 PBMC samples obtained at surgery. Follow-up PBMC samples were sequenced whenever available, with a median time to follow-up of approximately 23 months after resection. TCR alpha and beta repertoires were quantitatively compared across multiple tumor regions, matched nontumor lung and blood in non-small cell lung cancer. In the raw uncorrected reads, each unique combination of TCR and UMI appeared more than ten times on average.

About this clonotype itself: Its target antigen remains unknown. No base-level quality is on record; no much larger clone is a single base apart.

CDR3 length: 13 amino acids, cysteine to phenylalanine. The retained sequence is limited to the CDR3, 39 bases, with the frame set at the first base. According to the germline V gene, CDR1 reads ENHRY and CDR2 reads SYGVKD. Trimming takes 6 bases from V and 1 base from J, and the germline ends sit 9 bases apart. The method was 5' RACE. TCRdb names NextSeq 500 as the instrument used. To allow correction of PCR and sequencing errors, the TCR library protocol tagged every TCR cDNA molecule with a unique molecular identifier. As for the authors' bioinformatics: TCR identification, UMI-based error correction and CDR3 extraction were all carried out with Decombinator tools. TCRs above a frequency of 2 per 1,000, corresponding to the top 1% of the tumor frequency distribution, were defined as expanded. Renyi diversity was calculated using the R vegan package after each repertoire was subsampled 100 times to 5,000 TCRs. CDR3 similarity networks were constructed using string-kernel similarity of amino acid triplets, with links drawn between CDR3s whose pairwise similarity was above 0.82. The raw public reads went through TCRdb reprocessing: fastp at Q25, MiXCR clone calling, in-frame beta chains kept. CDR3 protein duplicates are merged, each entry listing the most common genes and DNA. TCRdb, not the original authors, processed these V and J calls. For this sample the table gives approximately 56,000 distinct CDR3 sequences, of which under 8% were detected only once. The ten largest make up about a third of the sample.

The research as a whole found: Confirming at a functional level the hypothesis that regional TCRs recognize regional mutations was considered to require additional single-cell paired TCR alpha and beta sequencing. Comparisons of baseline and follow-up blood repertoires included only around 13 patients. Ubiquitous expanded tumor TCRs were detected in blood more often at tumor resection than at routine follow-up.

Reading the label with the study, this specimen's time point is: blood at routine non-recurrence follow-up after resection. Whole RNA extracted from tumor and nontumor lung tissue, or from cryopreserved PBMC samples, was used for TCR sequencing without cell sorting. Only patients for whom sufficient RNA was available from at least two tumor regions were selected for TCR sequencing. The receptor's source is a female donor with early-stage non-small cell lung cancer. The sequencing here drew on PBMCs, taken at follow-up. This sequence uses TRBV10-3 and TRBJ1-1, and the D gene may be TRBD1, 6 bases matching. The CDR3 protein: CAIRQGGNTEAFF. The DNA is TGTGCCATCAGACAGGGTGGGAACACTGAAGCTTTCTTT.